The 12 T cell receptor beta chains below come from one sample, sequenced in a study of blood T cell repertoires in COVID-19. Method: immunoSEQ multiplex PCR; TCRdb's copy keeps in-frame clones and lacks some. The table lists some 86,000 clones, roughly 84% of them singletons. Material: peripheral blood. These receptors all come from a woman aged 80 or older with active or convalescent COVID-19.

The chain joins TRBV7-2 to TRBJ2-7, with D perhaps TRBD2 (7 bases). The CDR3 has 16 amino acids. CDR1 and CDR2 (germline): SGHTA, FQGNSA. Between the trimmed V and J ends, which lost 1 base and 3 bases, there was a span of 16 bases. CDR3 nucleotides: TGTGCCAGCAGCTTAGGAGGGGGGGGTGGAAACTACGAGCAGTACTTC. Protein product: CASSLGGGGGNYEQYF.

This chain connects TRBV11-2 to TRBJ2-5; D remains ambiguous. CDR3 length: 15 residues. Germline lookup yields CDR1 SGHAT and CDR2 FQNNGV. V lost 4 bases, J lost 5 bases, and 17 bases lay in between. The CDR3 region has the DNA TGTGCCAGCAGCTCACCCACCCGGGTCCCCGAGACCCAGTACTTC. Protein: CASSSPTRVPETQYF.

The gene calls are TRBV28 and TRBJ1-2; possible D gene TRBD1, 6 bases. CDR1 and CDR2 (germline): MDHEN, SYDVKM. The CDR3 has 11 amino acids. Trimming shortened V by 11 bases and J by 2 bases, and 9 bases separated the two germline ends. DNA for the CDR3: TGTGCCTGGGGGCGGAACTATGGCTACACCTTC. The encoded protein is CAWGRNYGYTF.

This clone is a singleton in its sample. The V and J genes are TRBV5-1 and TRBJ1-1; perhaps TRBD1 as D (6 bases). Germline V CDR1 and CDR2: SGHRS, YFSETQ. The CDR3 covers 18 residues. V was shortened by 2 bases and J by 2 bases, with 22 bases between the two germline ends. The CDR3 region has the DNA TGCGCCAGCAGCTTTTCCTCTACGACCGGGACAAGAAACACTGAAGCTTTCTTT. This translates into CASSFSSTTGTRNTEAFF.

This chain joins TRBV5-1 and TRBJ1-2, with 7 bases matching TRBD1. J was trimmed by 7 bases and V by 4 bases; bases with no gene match: 13. From germline, CDR1 is SGHRS and CDR2 YFSETQ. The length of the CDR3 is 15 residues. The CDR3 sequence is CASSTGGQAQAGYTF. CDR3 in DNA: TGCGCCAGCAGCACCGGAGGACAGGCCCAAGCTGGCTACACCTTC.

This clone was counted once. The gene calls are TRBV2 and TRBJ2-2, with 8 nucleotides matching TRBD1. The CDR3 length is 13 residues. CDR1 is SNHLY and CDR2 is FYNNEI in the germline V gene. This chain's CDR3 is CPRRTGKPGELFF. As DNA, the CDR3 is TGTCCTCGCCGGACAGGGAAACCCGGGGAGCTGTTTTTT.

The rearrangement uses TRBV4-3 and TRBJ1-2, with unresolved D. This CDR3 region has 15 residues. Germline V lookup: CDR1 LGHNA, CDR2 YSLEER. V was trimmed by 3 bases and J by 3 bases, leaving 14 bases between them. CDR3 sequence reads: CASSHRGTAHYGYTF. The CDR3 DNA sequence: TGCGCCAGCAGCCACCGGGGAACAGCTCACTATGGCTACACCTTC.

The chain uses TRBV7-3 and TRBJ2-1; D possibly corresponds to TRBD1 (6 bases). Trimming took 5 bases from V and 6 from J, leaving 20 bases between them. This CDR3 has 16 amino acids. Germline CDR1 is SGHTA and CDR2 is FQGTGA. CDR3 DNA: TGTGCCAGCAGCCCTCGCCCACAGGGTAAGGGCAATGAGCAGTTCTTC. This sequence encodes CASSPRPQGKGNEQFF.

The chain recombines TRBV7-2 with TRBJ1-1; 10 bases line up with TRBD1. CDR3 length equals 15 residues. V lost 5 bases and J lost 3; bases outside the gene matches: 6. CDR1 is SGHTA and CDR2 is FQGNSA in the germline V gene. The CDR3: CASSVPTGGYTEAFF. As DNA, the CDR3 is TGTGCCAGCAGCGTCCCGACAGGGGGCTACACTGAAGCTTTCTTT.

This chain connects TRBV19 to TRBJ2-7, with a weak D call TRBD1 (6 bases). In germline, CDR1 is LNHDA, CDR2 SQIVND (reference sequence). The CDR3 length is 17 residues. V lost 2 bases to trimming and J lost 1 base, with 18 bases between them. CDR3 residues: CASSITGPSGESYEQYF. The CDR3, as DNA: TGTGCCAGTAGTATAACGGGGCCGTCAGGGGAATCCTACGAGCAGTACTTC.

The chain is built from TRBV18 and TRBJ2-5, with D possibly TRBD2 on 5 matching bases. Germline loops: CDR1 KGHSH, CDR2 LQKENI. The CDR3 length is 16 residues. V lost 1 base and J 1 base, leaving 13 bases between the germline ends. CDR3 bases: TGTGCCAGCTCACCACTGGGAGACGGCGGCCAAGAGACCCAGTACTTC. Translation: CASSPLGDGGQETQYF.

J is TRBJ2-3 and V is TRBV21-1; the DNA was not compared with TRBD2, the D call given in the table. TRBV21-1 counts as a pseudogene. The CDR3 is 18 residues long. The CDR3 protein is CASSKGGFLAAESNTQYF. As DNA, the CDR3 is TGTGCCAGCAGCAAGGGGGGGTTTCTAGCGGCGGAGAGTAATACGCAGTATTTT.